This TCR beta chain was identified during a study of shared clonotypes between healthy human individuals. Data came from immunoSEQ multiplex PCR; TCRdb stores just in-frame clones and leaves some out. The sample lists about 700,000 clones; 74% were seen once. Turning to this clone: The antigen is not known.

Trimming removed 1 base at V and 0 bases at J, with 12 bases between. There are 16 residues in the CDR3. Study results and limitations: Rarefaction showed sorted-subset sequencing was incomplete despite large depth. Naive subsets typically showed greater estimated richness than memory subsets.

The source material was memory CD4+ T cells sorted from blood. This sample's subset: CD45RA-negative fraction. The rearrangement uses TRBV23-1 and TRBJ1-1, with TRBD1 as a possible D gene (6 bases). TRBV23-1 has ORF status, its function being uncertain. This TCR derives from a woman aged 25 to 45 in good health. CDR3 DNA: TGCGCCAGCAGTCAATTACTGACAGGCTTGAACACTGAAGCTTTCTTT. Translation: CASSQLLTGLNTEAFF.